This TCR beta chain was recorded in a study of shared clonotypes between healthy human individuals. Sequencing used immunoSEQ multiplex PCR; TCRdb keeps in-frame clones, though not all of them. The data show roughly 2.6 million clones, with about 92% seen just once and 0.13% to 0.15% held by the top ten. Germline V gene sequence: CDR1 MNHNY, CDR2 SVGAGI (reference sequence). Trimming pared 2 bases from V and 5 bases from J, leaving 10 bases between. The CDR3 is 15 amino acids. The rearrangement joins TRBV6-6 to TRBJ1-6; tentative D call: TRBD1 (6 bases). The sequence derives from a man younger than 30 in good health. Sequencing was carried out using naive CD4+ T cells sorted from blood. This sample's subset: CD45RA+ positively selected. CDR3 loop: CASSYRTADNSPLHF. The CDR3 bases are TGTGCCAGCAGTTACAGGACAGCCGATAATTCACCCCTCCACTTT.